The sample holds many counts of the clone carrying this TCR beta chain. Antigen specificity is unknown. Documented time point: newly diagnosed GD, antithyroid drugs for less than 3 months. PBMCs provided the RNA from which the TCR library was made. This sample was included in a study of regulatory T cells in long-lasting Graves disease. Study-wide results and limits: Persistent patients shared 2,741 public clonotypes among themselves. Newly diagnosed patients shared fewer, at around 970.

Relying on iRepertoire HTBI primers and Arm-PCR of CDR3 regions, the team built TCR beta libraries. One entry per CDR3 protein, called by TCRdb with MiXCR from the multiplex PCR reads. This sample has 350,000 to 450,000 distinct CDR3 sequences; around 11% occur once, and the top ten carry approximately 19%. CDR1 is DFQATT and CDR2 is SNEGSKA in the germline V gene (reference sequence). Trimming pared 5 bases from V and 0 bases from J, leaving 8 bases between. This CDR3 is 12 amino acids long. In addition, the sample was reused for a study of T cells in Graves' hyperthyroidism and ophthalmopathy. That source reports: Diagnosing involved the use of clinical symptoms, serum thyroxine and TRAb, thyroid ultrasound and orbital computed tomography. Separating ophthalmopathy from stable hyperthyroidism was achieved by a 13 V-J model.

The sequence came from a woman between 18 and 29 years old with Graves disease. The input for sequencing was peripheral blood mononuclear cells (PBMCs), taken at new diagnosis, from a patient treated with antithyroid drugs. The V gene is TRBV20-1, the J gene TRBJ2-7, with D hard to call. The DNA of the CDR3 is TGCAGTGCTCCATTAAACTCCTACGAGCAGTACTTC. This gives the protein CSAPLNSYEQYF.